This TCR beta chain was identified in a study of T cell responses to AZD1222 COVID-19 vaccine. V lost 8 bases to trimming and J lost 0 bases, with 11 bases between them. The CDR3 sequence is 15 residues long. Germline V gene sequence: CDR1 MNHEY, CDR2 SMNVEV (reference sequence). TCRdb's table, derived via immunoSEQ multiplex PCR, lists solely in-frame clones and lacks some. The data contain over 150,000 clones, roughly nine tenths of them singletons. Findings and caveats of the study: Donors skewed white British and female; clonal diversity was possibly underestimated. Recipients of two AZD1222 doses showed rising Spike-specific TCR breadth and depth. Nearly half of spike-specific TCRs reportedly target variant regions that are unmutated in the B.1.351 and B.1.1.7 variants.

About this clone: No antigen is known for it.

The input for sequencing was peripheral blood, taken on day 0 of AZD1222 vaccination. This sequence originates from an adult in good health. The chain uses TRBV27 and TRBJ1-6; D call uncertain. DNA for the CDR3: TGTGCCAGCGGATCACTGCGCTCCTATAATTCACCCCTCCACTTT. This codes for CASGSLRSYNSPLHF.